Sequencing of this T cell receptor (beta chain) was carried out in a study of control samples from healthy donors and cancer patients. Libraries were prepared by immunoSEQ multiplex PCR; TCRdb keeps only in-frame clonotypes and omits some of them. The data contain roughly 180,000 clones, over 85% of them seen just once; the ten biggest clones take up roughly 3.9%. There are 16 residues in the CDR3. With 5 bases clipped from V and 3 bases from J, the junction kept 8 bases outside the gene matches. Germline assignment: CDR1 SGHTA and CDR2 FQGNSA. This clone showed up just once. The TCR comes from a woman aged 60-75 years in good health. Source material: blood. The chain combines TRBV7-2 with TRBJ2-1, with TRBD2 matching 9 bases. The CDR3 DNA reads TGTGCCAGCAGCACTTTAGCGGGGGCTCTCTACAATGAGCAGTTCTTC. Protein sequence: CASSTLAGALYNEQFF.